This T cell receptor beta chain was recorded in a study of blood T cell repertoires in COVID-19 (dated by TCRdb to between 2020 and 2021). Regarding the complete study: Samples from collaborators originated in the United States, Italy and Spain and spanned both the acute and convalescent phases of COVID-19. The dataset comprised deeply sampled blood TCRbeta repertoires from subjects exposed to, actively infected with, or recovered from COVID-19. The prospective study material was composed of cDNA or gDNA derived from T cells, B-cell-depleted T cells, or PBMCs. Where available, HLA class I and class II types were taken from metadata supplied by the sample provider and were not determined by assay-based typing. The repertoires were released in a freely available public database meant as a resource for research on the immune response to SARS-CoV-2. Samples were obtained from the ongoing ImmuneRACE study (first 160 participants) and from over a thousand subjects provided by 6 global collaborators. Sample metadata almost always included a de-identified subject ID, COVID-19 status, age in years and sex.

V drops 8 bases and J drops 0 bases, leaving 11 bases in between. Measured from the cysteine to the phenylalanine, the CDR3 is 13 residues long. Solely the CDR3 DNA is kept, with 39 bases framed from the first base. The germline V gene encodes CDR1 SGHTS and CDR2 YDEGEE. Remarks on this clone: Its antigen specificity is not known. Qualities for individual bases were not recorded, and no much larger clone is one base off.

On the study overall, not on this receptor specifically: The amount of clinical and demographic metadata varied by source and participant and was provided uncurated.

TCRbeta CDR3 regions were amplified from genomic DNA by means of the immunoSEQ Assay, a bias-controlled multiplex PCR. The original pipeline was this. Nucleated cell counts per sample were estimated from amplification of reference gene primers within the assay. To quantify the absolute abundance of each unique TCRbeta CDR3 rearrangement, sequence reads were collapsed and filtered. For each sample, productive Simpson clonality was calculated by taking the square root of Simpson's diversity index across productive rearrangements. The table comes from immuneACCESS by way of TCRdb, which keeps in-frame sequences with V and J called. Part of the clones is missing from these tables; in studies checked, under half for an unresolved V gene and the rest for unknown reasons. V, J and clone size are taken as reported in that table, and D and trimming were inferred from the DNA itself. The sample yields some 110,000 clones; around 85% were counted once. Approximately 3.4% of the sample comes from the top ten.

Whole blood was collected in K2EDTA tubes by collaborating institutions according to the institutions' own protocols. For TCRbeta analysis, collaborator samples were shipped as frozen whole blood, as isolated PBMCs, or as DNA extracted from either sample type. Sequencing used peripheral blood. The receptor chain draws on TRBV5-8 and TRBJ1-1; possibly the D gene is TRBD1, per 5 matching bases. The sequence came from a woman over 75 with active or convalescent COVID-19. CDR3 reads: CASYRLMNTEAFF. The sequenced DNA is TGTGCCAGTTACAGGCTCATGAACACTGAAGCTTTCTTT.